The rows below give T cell receptor beta chains drawn from one sample of a study of OX40 agonist ivuxolimab in advanced cancers. Produced via immunoSEQ multiplex PCR; TCRdb's table is partial and in-frame only. The table has about 110,000 clones, approximately 90% seen once; the top ten hold approximately 0.63%. Sequenced material: CD4+ or CD8+ T cells sorted from blood, taken in a trial of the OX40 agonist ivuxolimab. All receptors come from an adult with an advanced solid tumor such as melanoma, head and neck, liver or kidney cancer. Both conserved end residues are part of each CDR3. The D gene is left open where the match is weak. Size is omitted from some rows. Given values are once, few, many or a class for expanded clones.

TRBV19	TRBJ1-3	.	.	TGTGCCACCAGGGACCGCTCAGGACCCTCTGGAAACACCATATATTTT	CATRDRSGPSGNTIYF
TRBV5-1	TRBJ1-5	.	TRBD1	TGCGCCAGCAGCTTAAGATTCGGGACGCAAAGACGGGACAGACGGCAGCCCCAGCATTTT	CASSLRFGTQRRDRRQPQHF
TRBV15	TRBJ2-5	.	TRBD2	TGTGCCACCGGCGCGGGAGGGCCGGGGGAGACCCAGTACTTC	CATGAGGPGETQYF
TRBV11-3	TRBJ1-1	.	.	TGTGCCAGCAGCTCTGGACAACTAGGGGAGGGGACTGAAGCTTTCTTT	CASSSGQLGEGTEAFF
TRBV11-2	TRBJ2-3	.	.	TGTGCCAGCAGCTTTGAGTGGAGCACAGATACGCAGTATTTT	CASSFEWSTDTQYF
TRBV10-3	TRBJ2-5	.	.	TGTGCCATCAGTACGGTCCCCCTTGGGGAGACCCAGTACTTC	CAISTVPLGETQYF
TRBV6-5	TRBJ2-1	.	.	TGTGCCAGCAGTCCCTTCCGACAGGCCTACAATGAGCAGTTCTTC	CASSPFRQAYNEQFF
TRBV15	TRBJ2-1	.	.	TGTGCCACCAGCACTCCGGGACTTCCCAATGAGCAGTTCTTC	CATSTPGLPNEQFF
TRBV7-7	TRBJ2-1	.	TRBD2	TGTGCTAGCAGCTTAGGCGGCGGGAGCGATGAGCAGTTCTTC	CASSLGGGSDEQFF
TRBV6-6	TRBJ2-3	.	TRBD1	TGTGCCAGCAGTTTAAGACAGGGGGGTAGAGATACGCAGTATTTT	CASSLRQGGRDTQYF
TRBV5-4	TRBJ2-2	.	TRBD2	TGTGCCAGCAGCTTGCTAGCGGGGGACACCGGGGAGCTGTTTTTT	CASSLLAGDTGELFF
TRBV6-8	TRBJ2-7	.	.	TGTGCCAGCAGTTACCTCTACGAGCAGTACTTC	CASSYLYEQYF
TRBV7-9	TRBJ2-7	.	TRBD2	TGTGCCAGCAGCTTAGGGCGGGAGGGCGAGCAGTACTTC	CASSLGREGEQYF
TRBV30	TRBJ2-5	.	.	TGTGCCTGGGGTGGGGGGGAGACCCAGTACTTC	CAWGGGETQYF
TRBV6-1	TRBJ1-1	few	.	TGTGCCAGCAGGATACAGGGTGACACTGAAGCTTTCTTT	CASRIQGDTEAFF
TRBV14	TRBJ2-5	once	.	TGTGCCAGCAGCCAATTAGGTGGGCAAGAGACCCAGTACTTC	CASSQLGGQETQYF
TRBV5-1	TRBJ2-1	.	TRBD2	TGCGCCAGCCGACGAGCGGGAGGGCCCCACAATGAGCAGTTCTTC	CASRRAGGPHNEQFF
TRBV30	TRBJ1-3	.	.	TGTGCCTGGAGTGTATGGGGTGGTAGTTCTGGAAACACCATATATTTT	CAWSVWGGSSGNTIYF
TRBV5-1	TRBJ2-7	.	TRBD1	TGCGCCAGCAGCTTGATTTTGACAGGGCCGAACGAGCAGTACTTC	CASSLILTGPNEQYF
TRBV6-5	TRBJ2-1	.	TRBD2	TGTGCCAGCAGTCCACCTAGCGGGAGGGCCTATGAGCAGTTCTTC	CASSPPSGRAYEQFF
TRBV6-5	TRBJ2-7	.	TRBD1	TGTGCCAGCAGTTACTCGATCTTGACAGGGGGCCACGAGCAGTACTTC	CASSYSILTGGHEQYF
TRBV7-2	TRBJ1-2	.	.	TGTGCCAGCAGCCCCGGGGGGATAGGGACGATGGGTGGCTACACCTTC	CASSPGGIGTMGGYTF
TRBV6-1	TRBJ1-1	.	.	TGTGCCAGCAGCCAAGCCGGGCCGATGAACACTGAAGCTTTCTTT	CASSQAGPMNTEAFF
TRBV25-1	TRBJ2-3	.	.	TGTGCCAGCACCAAGGGGGGGAGCACAGATACGCAGTATTTT	CASTKGGSTDTQYF
TRBV25-1	TRBJ2-7	.	.	TGTGCCAGCATGTTATCCTACGAGCAGTACTTC	CASMLSYEQYF
TRBV4-1	TRBJ2-4	once	TRBD1	TGCGCCAGCAGCCAAGTTCCAGCTGGGACAGTAAACATTCAGTACTTC	CASSQVPAGTVNIQYF